These T cell receptor beta chains were read from a single sample in a study of blood T cells in healthy people across ages. TCRdb recomputed calls from the 5' RACE reads with MiXCR, one row per CDR3 protein. The sample lists fewer than 900,000 distinct CDR3 sequences, 35% to 40% occurring once. Material for sequencing was blood. The receptors derive from a man between 18 and 29 years old in good health. The CDR3 runs from the conserved cysteine through the conserved F or W. A D gene is named only where the DNA matches it firmly. A row's size may be missing; if present it is once, few, many or a size class.

v_call	cdr3_length	clone_size	j_call	d_call	cdr3_nt	cdr3_aa
TRBV7-2	16	few	TRBJ2-1	.	TGTGCCAGCAGCTTAGCAGCGGCCAGCTCCTACAATGAGCAGTTCTTC	CASSLAAASSYNEQFF
TRBV6-2/TRBV6-3	14	.	TRBJ1-4	.	TGTGCCAGCAGTTCGGGACTCCCGAATGAAAAACTGTTTTTT	CASSSGLPNEKLFF
TRBV10-3	14	few	TRBJ1-1	.	TGTGCCATCAGTTCGGAGGTCGGGAACACTGAAGCTTTCTTT	CAISSEVGNTEAFF
TRBV15	16	.	TRBJ2-5	TRBD1	TGTGCCACCAGCAGATCGACCGGGACAGGGGACGAGACCCAGTACTTC	CATSRSTGTGDETQYF
TRBV7-2	12	many	TRBJ1-6	.	TGTGCCAGCAGCTTCGGTAATTCACCCCTCCACTTT	CASSFGNSPLHF
TRBV5-1	14	.	TRBJ2-7	.	TGCGCCAGCAGCTTGCCGAACCCTTCCTACGAGCAGTACTTC	CASSLPNPSYEQYF
TRBV29-1	14	few	TRBJ2-1	.	TGCAGCGTTTCCTTCCAAAGCTCCTACAATGAGCAGTTCTTC	CSVSFQSSYNEQFF
TRBV15	17	.	TRBJ2-3	TRBD2	TGTGCCACCAGCAGGGAGGGGGGGACTAGCGGCATAGATACGCAGTATTTT	CATSREGGTSGIDTQYF
TRBV19	15	few	TRBJ2-4	.	TGTGCCAGTAGTACGAAGGAACTAGCCAAAAACATTCAGTACTTC	CASSTKELAKNIQYF
TRBV6-1	13	.	TRBJ1-5	.	TGTGCCAGCACCCGAAAGGGCAATCAGCCCCAGCATTTT	CASTRKGNQPQHF
TRBV7-2	15	.	TRBJ2-1	TRBD1	TGTGCCAGCAGCGGAAAAGGGGGCCCCTACAATGAGCAGTTCTTC	CASSGKGGPYNEQFF
TRBV20-1	12	many	TRBJ2-3	.	TGCAGTGCCGACTCAAGCACAGATACGCAGTATTTT	CSADSSTDTQYF
TRBV27	15	few	TRBJ1-2	.	TGTGCCAGCAGTGAGGTGGGGGACGGCACTTATGGCTACACCTTC	CASSEVGDGTYGYTF
TRBV12-3/TRBV12-4	15	once	TRBJ1-5	.	TGTGCCAGCAGCTACCAAGGATGCTTACATCAGCCCCAGCATTTT	CASSYQGCLHQPQHF
TRBV12-3/TRBV12-4	14	few	TRBJ1-2	.	TGTGCCAGCAGTTTAGGAGAACAGTCCTATGGCTACACCTTC	CASSLGEQSYGYTF
TRBV15	13	few	TRBJ1-5	.	TGTGCCACCAGCAGAGCTGGCAATCAGCCCCAGCATTTT	CATSRAGNQPQHF
TRBV4-1	13	.	TRBJ1-1	.	TGCGCCAGCAATGAGGAGATGAACACTGAAGCTTTCTTT	CASNEEMNTEAFF
TRBV20-1	18	.	TRBJ2-2	TRBD2	TGCAGTGCTAGAGTTTGGTCTAGCGGGGACATGAACACCGGGGAGCTGTTTTTT	CSARVWSSGDMNTGELFF